This paragraph reports one T cell receptor beta chain. What it binds is unknown. This specimen belongs to a study of shared clonotypes between healthy human individuals. Study-wide results and caveats: Rarefaction curves obtained for sorted subsets showed sequencing incomplete despite large depth. Clonotypes that were shared across a handful of donors made up about 5.1% of naive CD4 clonotypes.

The input for sorted-subset replicate PCRs was around 0.2 ug DNA, tens of thousands of T cell genomes. Clones were read by immunoSEQ multiplex PCR, and TCRdb kept only the in-frame ones, dropping some. This sample has 780,000 or so clones, with roughly 72% found just once. V dropped 6 bases and J dropped 0 bases, with 12 bases sitting between them. The CDR3 has 14 amino acids. In germline, CDR1 is MDHEN, CDR2 SYDVKM. This TCR derives from a young woman in good health. This chain uses TRBV28 with TRBJ2-7; a possible D gene is TRBD2 (6 bases). The specimen sequenced was memory CD4+ T cells sorted from blood. Subset specified: CD45RA-negative fraction. The CDR3 nucleotides are TGTGCCAGCAGCCTGGCGGGACCCTCCTACGAGCAGTACTTC. Its protein is CASSLAGPSYEQYF.